Each of the 9 T cell receptor beta chains below was sequenced from the same sample in a study of T-cell reconstitution after alpha-beta-depleted transplantation in children. Preparation of the TCRbeta library used unique molecular identifiers. TCRdb reprocessed the PCR reads via MiXCR and lists one record per CDR3 protein. The sample contains around 500,000 distinct CDR3 sequences, under 15% of which appear only once. Sequences were derived from PBMCs from the stem cell graft donor, sampled from the stem cell graft. The receptor set was obtained from a human donor who donated a stem cell graft to a child with combined immunodeficiency.

In its sample, this clonotype was seen once. This chain uses TRBV5-1 with TRBJ2-2; D gene unclear. CDR1 and CDR2 (germline): SGHRS, YFSETQ. This CDR3 has 15 amino acids. With 0 bases removed from V and 0 bases from J, the gap between germline ends came to 6 bases. CDR3 in amino acids: CASSLDLTNTGELFF. CDR3 nucleotides: TGCGCCAGCAGCTTGGACCTAACGAACACCGGGGAGCTGTTTTTT.

The table lists this clonotype with a few counts. J is TRBJ2-3 and V is TRBV20-1, with D tentatively TRBD1 (5 bases). CDR3 length equals 12 residues. Trimming removed 5 bases at V and 6 bases at J, with 12 bases between. Germline CDR1 DFQATT, CDR2 SNEGSKA (reference sequence). CDR3: CSAWVWGDTQYF. The CDR3 bases are TGCAGTGCTTGGGTCTGGGGCGATACGCAGTATTTT.

This clonotype appeared many times. The gene calls are TRBV12-3 or TRBV12-4 and TRBJ2-4; unclear D gene. The V end was cut by 4 bases, the J end by 8 bases, with 12 bases between. The CDR3 has 13 residues. This chain's CDR3 is CASSWKERDIQYF. CDR3 coding DNA: TGTGCCAGCAGTTGGAAGGAAAGGGACATTCAGTACTTC.

This clonotype was recorded many times. The J gene is TRBJ2-3, the V gene TRBV12-3 or TRBV12-4; no clear D. The CDR3 sequence is 15 residues long. Between the trimmed V and J ends, which lost 8 bases and 1 base, there was a span of 16 bases. The CDR3 DNA reads TGTGCCAGCCAGCCCCCGGCCTTGGGCACAGATACGCAGTATTTT. Translating it yields CASQPPALGTDTQYF.

This clonotype was observed a handful of times. The chain combines TRBV5-1 with TRBJ2-7; D might be TRBD1 (6 bases). In germline, CDR1 is SGHRS, CDR2 YFSETQ. The CDR3 runs 15 residues. The germline V and J ends were trimmed by 2 bases and 3 bases, with 15 bases remaining between them. CDR3: CASSFTDRPYYEQYF. As DNA, the CDR3 is TGCGCCAGCAGCTTTACCGACAGGCCCTACTACGAGCAGTACTTC. The full variable domain, rest sourced from reference TRBV5-1 and TRBJ2-7, is KAGVTQTPRYLIKTRGQQVTLSCSPISGHRSVSWYQQTPGQGLQFLFEYFSETQRNKGNFPGRFSGRQFSNSRSEMNVSTLELGDSALYLCASSFTDRPYYEQYFGPGTRLTVT.

The V and J genes are TRBV6-2 or TRBV6-3 and TRBJ1-5; 7 positions match TRBD1. V dropped 6 bases and J dropped 1; count of bases not matched to a gene: 12. The CDR3 sequence is 17 residues long. CDR1 and CDR2 (germline): MNHEY, SVGEGT. CDR3 in amino acids: CASRMGYRGKSNQPQHF. CDR3 coding DNA: TGTGCCAGCAGAATGGGGTACAGGGGAAAGAGCAATCAGCCCCAGCATTTT.

This clonotype was recorded once. The CDR3: CASSKPLEQGAGHEQYF. The DNA of the CDR3 is TGTGCCAGCAGCAAGCCCCTAGAACAGGGGGCTGGCCACGAGCAGTACTTC. The V call is TRBV27, the J call TRBJ2-7, with TRBD1 identical over 9 bases. CDR1 is MNHEY and CDR2 is SMNVEV in the germline V gene (reference sequence). V lost 6 bases to trimming and J lost 5 bases; unmatched junction nucleotides: 17. The CDR3 is 17 residues long.

This clonotype was observed a few times. This rearrangement joins TRBV9 to TRBJ2-7; D could derive from TRBD1 or TRBD2 (6 bases each). Germline CDR1 SGDLS, CDR2 YYNGEE. The ends were cut back, 2 bases at V and 4 bases at J, with 16 bases in the middle. The CDR3 is 15 amino acids. The CDR3 nucleotides are TGTGCCAGCAGCGTTTCGGGGGCCAGCCTTTACGAGCAGTACTTC. It specifies CASSVSGASLYEQYF.

This clonotype was seen a few times. DNA of the CDR3: TGCAGCGTTGGAGGAGTAGCGGGGGGTCAAGAGACCCAGTACTTC. Its translation is CSVGGVAGGQETQYF. The chain joins TRBV29-1 to TRBJ2-5; 10 nucleotides match TRBD2. The length of the CDR3 is 15 residues. Unmatched junction bases numbered 7, after V lost 4 bases and J lost 2 bases. Germline-derived CDR1 and CDR2 are SQVTM and ANQGSEA.